This T cell receptor beta chain was recorded in a study of shared clonotypes between healthy human individuals. Sequencing used immunoSEQ multiplex PCR; TCRdb keeps in-frame clones, though not all of them. The table includes roughly 2 million clones, 95% detected once. This CDR3 has 15 amino acids. Trimming left V 8 bases short and J 2 bases short, with 19 bases between. Germline V gene lookup returns CDR1 MNHEY and CDR2 SMNVEV (reference sequence). This chain connects TRBV27 to TRBJ2-7, with D perhaps TRBD2 (6 bases). This receptor was identified in a man aged 18 to 30 in good health. The material sequenced was naive CD4+ T cells sorted from blood. As for subset: CD45RA+ positively selected. CDR3 in amino acids: CASGLPGEPPYEQYF. CDR3 sequence (DNA): TGTGCCAGCGGACTCCCGGGGGAGCCCCCCTACGAGCAGTACTTC.